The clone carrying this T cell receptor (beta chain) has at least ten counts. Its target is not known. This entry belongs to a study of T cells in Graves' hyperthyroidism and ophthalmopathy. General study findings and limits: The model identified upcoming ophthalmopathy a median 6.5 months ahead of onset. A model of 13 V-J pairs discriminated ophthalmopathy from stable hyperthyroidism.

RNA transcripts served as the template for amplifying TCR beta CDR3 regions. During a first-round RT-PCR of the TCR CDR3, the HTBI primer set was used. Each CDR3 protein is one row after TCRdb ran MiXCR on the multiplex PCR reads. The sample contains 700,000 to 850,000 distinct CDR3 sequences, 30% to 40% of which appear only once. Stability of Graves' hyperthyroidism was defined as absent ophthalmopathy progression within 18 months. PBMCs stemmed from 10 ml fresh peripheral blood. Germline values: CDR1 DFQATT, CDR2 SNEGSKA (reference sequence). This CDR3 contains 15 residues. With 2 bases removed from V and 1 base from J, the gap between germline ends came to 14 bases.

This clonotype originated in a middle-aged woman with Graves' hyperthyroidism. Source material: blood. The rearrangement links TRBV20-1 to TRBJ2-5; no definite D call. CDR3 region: CSARPRLGSQETQYF. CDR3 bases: TGCAGTGCTAGACCTCGACTGGGTTCCCAAGAGACCCAGTACTTC.